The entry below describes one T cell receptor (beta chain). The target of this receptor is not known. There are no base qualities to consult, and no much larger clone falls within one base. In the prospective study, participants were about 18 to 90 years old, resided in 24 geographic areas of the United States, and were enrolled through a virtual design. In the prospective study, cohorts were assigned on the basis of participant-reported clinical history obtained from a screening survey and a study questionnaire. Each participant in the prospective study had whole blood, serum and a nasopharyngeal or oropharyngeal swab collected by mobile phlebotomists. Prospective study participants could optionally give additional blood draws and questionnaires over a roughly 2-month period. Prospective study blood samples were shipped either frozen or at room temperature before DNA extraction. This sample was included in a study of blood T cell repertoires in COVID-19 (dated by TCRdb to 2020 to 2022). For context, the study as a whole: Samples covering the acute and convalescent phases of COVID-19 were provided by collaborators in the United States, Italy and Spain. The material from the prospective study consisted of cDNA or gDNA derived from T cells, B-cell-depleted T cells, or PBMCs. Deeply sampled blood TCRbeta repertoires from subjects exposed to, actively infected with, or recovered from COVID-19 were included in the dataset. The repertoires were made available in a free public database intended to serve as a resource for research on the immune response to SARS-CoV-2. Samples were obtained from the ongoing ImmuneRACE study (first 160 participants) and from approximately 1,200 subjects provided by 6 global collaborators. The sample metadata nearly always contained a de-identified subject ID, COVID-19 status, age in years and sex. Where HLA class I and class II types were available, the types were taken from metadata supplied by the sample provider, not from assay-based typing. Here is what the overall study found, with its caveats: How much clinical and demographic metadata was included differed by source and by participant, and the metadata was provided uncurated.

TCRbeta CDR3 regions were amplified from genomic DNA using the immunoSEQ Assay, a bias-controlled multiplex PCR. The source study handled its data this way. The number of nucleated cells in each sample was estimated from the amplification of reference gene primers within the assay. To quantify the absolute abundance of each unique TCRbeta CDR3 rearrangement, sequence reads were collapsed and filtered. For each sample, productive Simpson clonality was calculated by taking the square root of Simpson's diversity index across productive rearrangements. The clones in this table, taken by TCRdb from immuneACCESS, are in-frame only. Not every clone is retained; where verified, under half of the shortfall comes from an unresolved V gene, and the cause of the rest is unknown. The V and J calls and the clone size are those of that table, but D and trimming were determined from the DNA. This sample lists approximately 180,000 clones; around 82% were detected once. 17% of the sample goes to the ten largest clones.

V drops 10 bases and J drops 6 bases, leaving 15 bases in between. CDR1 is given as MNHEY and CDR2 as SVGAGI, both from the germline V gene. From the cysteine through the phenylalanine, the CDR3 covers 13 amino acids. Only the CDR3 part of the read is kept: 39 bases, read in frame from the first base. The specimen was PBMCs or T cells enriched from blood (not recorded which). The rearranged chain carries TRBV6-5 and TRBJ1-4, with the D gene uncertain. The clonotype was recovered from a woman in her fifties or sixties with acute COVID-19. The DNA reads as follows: TGTGCCACCCAGGACGGCGGGGATGAAAAACTGTTTTTT. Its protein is CATQDGGDEKLFF.